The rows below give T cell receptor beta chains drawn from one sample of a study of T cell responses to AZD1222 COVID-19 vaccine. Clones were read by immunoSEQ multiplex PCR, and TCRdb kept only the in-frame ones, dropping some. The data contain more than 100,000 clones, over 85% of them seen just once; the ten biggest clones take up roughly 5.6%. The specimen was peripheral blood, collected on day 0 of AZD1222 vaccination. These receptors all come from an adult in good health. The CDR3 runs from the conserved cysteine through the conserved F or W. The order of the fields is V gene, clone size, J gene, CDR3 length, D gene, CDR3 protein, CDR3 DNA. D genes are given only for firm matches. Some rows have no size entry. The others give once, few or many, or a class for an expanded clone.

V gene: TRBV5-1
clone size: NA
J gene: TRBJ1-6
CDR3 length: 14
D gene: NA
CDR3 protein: CASSLGDPNSPLHF
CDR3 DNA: TGCGCCAGCAGCTTGGGGGACCCGAATTCACCCCTCCACTTT

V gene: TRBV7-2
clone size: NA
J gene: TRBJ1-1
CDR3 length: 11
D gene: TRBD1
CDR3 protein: CASQGAAEAFF
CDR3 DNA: TGTGCCAGTCAGGGGGCGGCTGAAGCTTTCTTT

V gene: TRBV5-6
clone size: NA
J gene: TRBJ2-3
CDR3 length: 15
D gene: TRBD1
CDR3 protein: CASTTGTVSSDTQYF
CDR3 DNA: TGTGCCAGCACAACCGGGACAGTCAGTTCGGATACGCAGTATTTT

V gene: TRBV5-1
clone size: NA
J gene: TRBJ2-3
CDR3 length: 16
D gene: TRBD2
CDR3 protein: CASSFRTSGETDTQYF
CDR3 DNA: TGCGCCAGCAGCTTTCGGACTAGCGGGGAAACAGATACGCAGTATTTT

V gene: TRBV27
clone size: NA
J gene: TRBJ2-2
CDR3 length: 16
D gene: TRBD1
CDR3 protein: CASSFLGTGLTGELFF
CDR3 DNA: TGTGCCAGCAGTTTTTTGGGGACAGGGCTTACCGGGGAGCTGTTTTTT

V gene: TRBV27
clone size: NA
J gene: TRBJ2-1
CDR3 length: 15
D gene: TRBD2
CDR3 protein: CASSNGLAGYNEQFF
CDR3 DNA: TGTGCCAGCAGTAACGGACTAGCGGGTTACAATGAGCAGTTCTTC

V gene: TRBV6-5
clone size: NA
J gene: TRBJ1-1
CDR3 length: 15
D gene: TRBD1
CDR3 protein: CASIHRGGLNTEAFF
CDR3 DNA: TGTGCCAGCATTCACAGGGGCGGACTTAACACTGAAGCTTTCTTT

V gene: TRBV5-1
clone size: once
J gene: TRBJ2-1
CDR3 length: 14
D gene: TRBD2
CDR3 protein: CASSLLSGRNEQFF
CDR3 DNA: TGCGCCAGCAGCTTGTTGAGCGGGAGAAATGAGCAGTTCTTC

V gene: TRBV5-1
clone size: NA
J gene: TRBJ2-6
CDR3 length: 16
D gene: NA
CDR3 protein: CASSLEGSTGANVLTF
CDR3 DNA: TGCGCCAGCAGCTTGGAGGGCTCGACAGGGGCCAACGTCCTGACTTTC

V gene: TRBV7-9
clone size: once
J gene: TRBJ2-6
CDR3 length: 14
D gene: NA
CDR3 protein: CASSPGQPKTALTF
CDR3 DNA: TGTGCCAGCAGCCCGGGACAACCAAAAACCGCTCTGACTTTC

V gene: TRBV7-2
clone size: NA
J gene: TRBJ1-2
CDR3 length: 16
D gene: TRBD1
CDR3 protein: CASSLGGAGGGNGYTF
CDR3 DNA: TGTGCCAGCAGCTTAGGAGGGGCAGGGGGCGGAAATGGCTACACCTTC

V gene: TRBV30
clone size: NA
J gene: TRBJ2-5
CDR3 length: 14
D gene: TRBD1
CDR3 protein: CAWSSGQVQETQYF
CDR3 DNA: TGTGCCTGGAGTTCGGGACAGGTCCAAGAGACCCAGTACTTC

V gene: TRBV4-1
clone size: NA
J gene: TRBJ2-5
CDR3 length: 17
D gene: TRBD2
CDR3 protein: CASSQDLVGTTSGTQYF
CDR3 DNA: TGCGCCAGCAGCCAAGATTTGGTCGGGACTACTAGTGGGACCCAGTACTTC

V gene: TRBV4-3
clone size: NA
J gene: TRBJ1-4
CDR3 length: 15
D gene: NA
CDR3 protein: CASSQEGDGNEKLFF
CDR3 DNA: TGCGCCAGCAGCCAAGAGGGGGACGGAAATGAAAAACTGTTTTTT

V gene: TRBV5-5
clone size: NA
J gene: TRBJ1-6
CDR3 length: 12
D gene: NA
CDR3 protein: CASSLTVSPLHF
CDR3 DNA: TGTGCCAGCAGCTTGACAGTTTCACCCCTCCACTTT

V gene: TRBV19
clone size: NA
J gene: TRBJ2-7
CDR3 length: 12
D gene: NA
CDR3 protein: CASSTGRLKQYF
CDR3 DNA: TGTGCCAGTAGTACGGGAAGATTGAAGCAGTACTTC

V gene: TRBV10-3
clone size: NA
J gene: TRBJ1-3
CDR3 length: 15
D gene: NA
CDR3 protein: CAISERDFSGNTIYF
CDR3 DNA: TGTGCCATCAGTGAGAGAGATTTCTCTGGAAACACCATATATTTT

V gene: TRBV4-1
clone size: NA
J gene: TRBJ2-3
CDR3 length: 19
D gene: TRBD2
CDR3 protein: CASSHRINLAGGNTDTQYF
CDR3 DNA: TGCGCCAGCAGCCACCGAATTAATTTGGCGGGGGGGAACACAGATACGCAGTATTTT

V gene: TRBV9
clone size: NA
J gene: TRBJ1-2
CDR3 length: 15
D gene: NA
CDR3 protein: CASSESGTQNYGYTF
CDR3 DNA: TGTGCCAGCAGCGAGTCCGGGACGCAGAACTATGGCTACACCTTC

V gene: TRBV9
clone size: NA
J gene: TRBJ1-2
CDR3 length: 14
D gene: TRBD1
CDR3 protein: CASSSPGAGQGRFF
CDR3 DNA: TGTGCCAGCAGCTCCCCCGGGGCCGGACAGGGAAGGTTCTTC

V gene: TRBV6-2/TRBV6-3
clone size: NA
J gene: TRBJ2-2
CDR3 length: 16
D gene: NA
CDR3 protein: CASSYTSGGNTGELFF
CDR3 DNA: TGTGCCAGCAGTTACACCTCCGGGGGAAACACCGGGGAGCTGTTTTTT

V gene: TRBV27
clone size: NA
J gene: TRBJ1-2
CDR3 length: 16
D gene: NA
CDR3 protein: CASLLDPRRGLYGYTF
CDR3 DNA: TGTGCCAGCCTTTTGGACCCACGAAGGGGACTCTATGGCTACACCTTC

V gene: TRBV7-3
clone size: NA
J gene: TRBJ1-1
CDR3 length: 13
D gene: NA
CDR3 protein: CASSLMTGTEAFF
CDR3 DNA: TGTGCCAGCAGCTTAATGACGGGCACTGAAGCTTTCTTT

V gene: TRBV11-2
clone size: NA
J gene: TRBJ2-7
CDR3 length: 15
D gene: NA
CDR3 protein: CASSLGRGRTYEQYF
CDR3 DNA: TGTGCCAGCAGCTTAGGAAGGGGAAGGACCTACGAGCAGTACTTC

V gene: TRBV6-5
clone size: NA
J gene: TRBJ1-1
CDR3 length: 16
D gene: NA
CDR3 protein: CASSYSTRGARTEAFF
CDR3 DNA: TGTGCCAGCAGTTACTCGACTCGGGGGGCGAGAACTGAAGCTTTCTTT

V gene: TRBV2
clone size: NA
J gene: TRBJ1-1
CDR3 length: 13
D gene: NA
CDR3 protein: CASSVRENTEAFF
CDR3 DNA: TGTGCCAGCAGTGTTAGGGAGAACACTGAAGCTTTCTTT

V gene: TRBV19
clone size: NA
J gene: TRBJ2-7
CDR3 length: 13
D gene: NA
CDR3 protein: CASREAGTYEQYF
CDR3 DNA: TGTGCCAGTCGAGAGGCAGGGACTTACGAGCAGTACTTC

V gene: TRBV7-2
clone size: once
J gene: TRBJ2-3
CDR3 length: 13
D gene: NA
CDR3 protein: CASSPPRGDTQYF
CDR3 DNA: TGTGCCAGCAGCCCGCCCCGGGGAGATACGCAGTATTTT

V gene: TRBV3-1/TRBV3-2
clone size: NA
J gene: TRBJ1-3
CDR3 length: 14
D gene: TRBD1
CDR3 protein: CASTGQDSGNTIYF
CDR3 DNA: TGTGCCAGCACCGGACAGGACTCTGGAAACACCATATATTTT

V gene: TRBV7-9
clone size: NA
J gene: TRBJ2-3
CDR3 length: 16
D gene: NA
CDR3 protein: CASSLGRWQSTDTQYF
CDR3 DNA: TGTGCCAGCAGCTTAGGGCGCTGGCAGAGCACAGATACGCAGTATTTT

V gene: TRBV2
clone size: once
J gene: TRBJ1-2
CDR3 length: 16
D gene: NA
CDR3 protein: CASSERIGHGVDGYTF
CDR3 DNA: TGTGCCAGCAGTGAACGAATTGGACATGGTGTCGATGGCTACACCTTC

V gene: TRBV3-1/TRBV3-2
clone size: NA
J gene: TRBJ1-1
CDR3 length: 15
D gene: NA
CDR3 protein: CASSQVSAPNTEAFF
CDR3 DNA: TGTGCCAGCAGCCAAGTATCGGCACCGAACACTGAAGCTTTCTTT

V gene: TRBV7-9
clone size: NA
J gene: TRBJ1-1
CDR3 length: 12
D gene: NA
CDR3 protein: CASSTANTEAFF
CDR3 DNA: TGTGCCAGCAGCACAGCGAACACTGAAGCTTTCTTT

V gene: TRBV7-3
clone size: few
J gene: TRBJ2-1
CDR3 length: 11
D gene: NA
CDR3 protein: CASSSDNEQFF
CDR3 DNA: TGTGCCAGCAGCTCTGACAATGAGCAGTTCTTC

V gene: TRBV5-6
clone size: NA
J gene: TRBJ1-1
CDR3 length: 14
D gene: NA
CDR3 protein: CASSHGGGPTEAFF
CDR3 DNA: TGTGCCTCCTCCCACGGGGGGGGACCAACTGAAGCTTTCTTT

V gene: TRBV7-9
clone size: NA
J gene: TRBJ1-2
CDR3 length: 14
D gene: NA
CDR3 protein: CASSLVEGHGGYTF
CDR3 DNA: TGTGCCAGCAGCTTAGTAGAGGGACATGGTGGCTACACCTTC

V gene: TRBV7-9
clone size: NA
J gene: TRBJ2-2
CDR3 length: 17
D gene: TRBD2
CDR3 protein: CASSVATSGKRTGELFF
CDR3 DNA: TGTGCCAGCAGCGTAGCCACTAGCGGGAAGCGCACCGGGGAGCTGTTTTTT

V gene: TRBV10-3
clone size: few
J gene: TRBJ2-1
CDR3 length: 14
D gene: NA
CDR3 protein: CAISGSDSPREQFF
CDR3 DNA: TGTGCCATCAGTGGCTCCGATTCCCCCCGGGAGCAGTTCTTC

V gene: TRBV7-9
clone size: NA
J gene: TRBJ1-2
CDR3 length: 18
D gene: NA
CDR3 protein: CASSRSIWEGLPNYGYTF
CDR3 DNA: TGTGCCAGCAGCAGATCCATATGGGAGGGCCTCCCTAACTATGGCTACACCTTC

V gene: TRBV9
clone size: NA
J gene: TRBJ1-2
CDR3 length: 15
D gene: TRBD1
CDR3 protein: CASSVTGGAGYGYTF
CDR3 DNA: TGTGCCAGCAGCGTTACAGGGGGCGCAGGGTATGGCTACACCTTC

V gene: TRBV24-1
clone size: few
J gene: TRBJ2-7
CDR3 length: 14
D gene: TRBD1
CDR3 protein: CATSTGTGLYEQYF
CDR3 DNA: TGTGCCACTTCCACCGGGACAGGGCTTTACGAGCAGTACTTC

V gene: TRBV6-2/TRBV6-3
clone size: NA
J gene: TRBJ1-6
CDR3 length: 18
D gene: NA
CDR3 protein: CASSNPKFGGAYNSPLHF
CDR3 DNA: TGTGCCAGCAGTAACCCGAAGTTTGGGGGGGCCTATAATTCACCCCTCCACTTT

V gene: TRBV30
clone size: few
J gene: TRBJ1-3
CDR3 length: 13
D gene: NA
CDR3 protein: CAWSAQRGGTIYF
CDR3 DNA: TGTGCCTGGAGTGCCCAAAGAGGGGGCACCATATATTTT

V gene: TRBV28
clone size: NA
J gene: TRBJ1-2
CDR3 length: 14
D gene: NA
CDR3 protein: CASSRGGSYYGYTF
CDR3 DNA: TGTGCCAGCAGTCGAGGAGGCTCATACTATGGCTACACCTTC

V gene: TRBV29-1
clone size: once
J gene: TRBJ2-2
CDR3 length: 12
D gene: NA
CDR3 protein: CSVDGDTGELFF
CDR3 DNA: TGCAGCGTTGATGGGGACACCGGGGAGCTGTTTTTT

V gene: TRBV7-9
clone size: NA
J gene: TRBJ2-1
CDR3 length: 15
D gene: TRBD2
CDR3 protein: CASSYAQRGLNEQFF
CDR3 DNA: TGTGCCAGCAGCTATGCCCAGCGGGGTCTCAATGAGCAGTTCTTC

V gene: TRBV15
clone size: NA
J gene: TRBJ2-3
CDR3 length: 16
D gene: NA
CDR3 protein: CATSRQGILSTDTQYF
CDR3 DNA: TGTGCCACCAGCAGGCAGGGAATTCTAAGCACAGATACGCAGTATTTT

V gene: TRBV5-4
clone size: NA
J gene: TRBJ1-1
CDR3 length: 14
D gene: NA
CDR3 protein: CASSLTSKDTEAFF
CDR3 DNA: TGTGCCAGCAGCTTAACGAGTAAAGACACTGAAGCTTTCTTT

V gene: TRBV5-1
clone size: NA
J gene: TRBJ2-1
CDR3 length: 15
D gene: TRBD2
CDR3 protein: CASSLGLAVNNEQFF
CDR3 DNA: TGCGCCAGCAGCTTGGGGCTAGCGGTAAACAATGAGCAGTTCTTC

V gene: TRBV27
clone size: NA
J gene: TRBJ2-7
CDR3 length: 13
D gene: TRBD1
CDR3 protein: CASSWQGARKQYF
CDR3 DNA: TGTGCCAGCAGTTGGCAGGGGGCTAGGAAGCAGTACTTC

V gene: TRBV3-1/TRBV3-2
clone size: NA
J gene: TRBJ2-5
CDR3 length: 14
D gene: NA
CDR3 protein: CASSQAGVQETQYF
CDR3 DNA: TGTGCCAGCAGCCAGGCAGGGGTACAAGAGACCCAGTACTTC

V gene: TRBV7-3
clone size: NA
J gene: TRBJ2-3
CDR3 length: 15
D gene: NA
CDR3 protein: CASSWEGGSTDTQYF
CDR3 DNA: TGTGCCAGCAGCTGGGAGGGGGGTAGCACAGATACGCAGTATTTT

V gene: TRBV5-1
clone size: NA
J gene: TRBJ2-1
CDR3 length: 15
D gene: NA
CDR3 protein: CASGRLGGPYNEQFF
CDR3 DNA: TGCGCCAGCGGGAGATTGGGGGGTCCCTACAATGAGCAGTTCTTC

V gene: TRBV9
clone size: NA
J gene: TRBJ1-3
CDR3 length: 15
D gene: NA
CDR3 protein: CASSAGLNSGNTIYF
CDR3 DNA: TGTGCCAGCAGCGCCGGGCTCAACTCTGGAAACACCATATATTTT

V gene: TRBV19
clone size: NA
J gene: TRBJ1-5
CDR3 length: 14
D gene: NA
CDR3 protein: CASSIDRDNQPQHF
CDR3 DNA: TGTGCCAGTAGTATAGACAGGGACAATCAGCCCCAGCATTTT

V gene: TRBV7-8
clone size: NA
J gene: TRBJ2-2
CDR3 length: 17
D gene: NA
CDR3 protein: CASSRLPWRGNTGELFF
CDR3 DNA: TGTGCCAGCAGCCGCCTCCCCTGGCGGGGGAACACCGGGGAGCTGTTTTTT

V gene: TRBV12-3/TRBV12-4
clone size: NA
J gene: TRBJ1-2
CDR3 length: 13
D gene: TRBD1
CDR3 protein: CASSNTGTAGYTF
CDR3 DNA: TGTGCCAGCAGTAATACCGGGACAGCCGGCTACACCTTC

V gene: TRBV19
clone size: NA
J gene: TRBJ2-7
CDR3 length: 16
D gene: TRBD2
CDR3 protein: CASSTRIGLAGYEQYF
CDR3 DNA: TGTGCCAGTAGTACGAGAATCGGACTAGCGGGTTACGAGCAGTACTTC

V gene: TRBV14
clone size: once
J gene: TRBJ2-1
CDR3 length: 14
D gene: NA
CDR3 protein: CASSPVIPYNEQFF
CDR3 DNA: TGTGCCAGCAGCCCAGTCATACCCTACAATGAGCAGTTCTTC

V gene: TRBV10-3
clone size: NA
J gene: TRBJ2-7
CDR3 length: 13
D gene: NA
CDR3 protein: CAISDTGSYEQYF
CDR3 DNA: TGTGCCATCAGTGACACAGGCTCCTACGAGCAGTACTTC